This T cell receptor beta chain was observed in a study of blood T cell repertoires in COVID-19. In the study overall: In each case, the material was cDNA or gDNA derived from T cells, B-cell-depleted T cells, or PBMCs.

V was pared by 5 bases and J by 4 bases, with 17 bases of the junction left unmatched. The CDR3 covers 17 residues. Germline V gene sequence: CDR1 SGDLS, CDR2 YYNGEE. This clone was observed a few times. Method: immunoSEQ multiplex PCR; TCRdb's copy keeps in-frame clones and lacks some. Of 250,000 to 350,000 clones in the sample, about nine tenths are singletons; the top ten hold about 3%. The V gene is TRBV9, the J gene TRBJ1-2, with 7 positions matching TRBD1. This clonotype was sampled from a woman younger than 45 with active or convalescent COVID-19. The sequencing sample was made of peripheral blood. CDR3 nucleotides: TGTGCCAGCAGTGACCCACACCAGACAGGGTACCGCTATGGCTACACCTTC. This translates into CASSDPHQTGYRYGYTF.